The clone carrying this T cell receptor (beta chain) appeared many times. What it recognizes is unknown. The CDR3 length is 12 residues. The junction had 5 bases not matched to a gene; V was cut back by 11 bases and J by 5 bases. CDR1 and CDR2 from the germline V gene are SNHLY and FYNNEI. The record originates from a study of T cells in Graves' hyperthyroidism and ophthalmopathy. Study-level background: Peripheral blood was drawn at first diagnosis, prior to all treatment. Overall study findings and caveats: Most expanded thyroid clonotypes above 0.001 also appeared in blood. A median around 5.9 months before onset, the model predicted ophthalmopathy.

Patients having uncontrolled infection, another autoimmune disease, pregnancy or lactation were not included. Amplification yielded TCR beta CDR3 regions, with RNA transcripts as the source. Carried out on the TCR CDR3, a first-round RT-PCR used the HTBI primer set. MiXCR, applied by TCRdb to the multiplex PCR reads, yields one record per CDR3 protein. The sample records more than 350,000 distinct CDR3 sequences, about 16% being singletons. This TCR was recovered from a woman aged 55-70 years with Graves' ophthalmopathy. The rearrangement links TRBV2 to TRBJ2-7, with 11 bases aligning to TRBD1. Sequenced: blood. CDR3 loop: CAGRTGGDEQYF. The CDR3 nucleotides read TGTGCCGGCCGGACAGGGGGCGACGAGCAGTACTTC. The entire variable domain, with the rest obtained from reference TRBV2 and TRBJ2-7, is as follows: EPEVTQTPSHQVTQMGQEVILRCVPISNHLYFYWYRQILGQKVEFLVSFYNNEISEKSEIFDDQFSVERPDGSNFTLKIRSTKLEDSAMYFCAGRTGGDEQYFGPGTRLTVT.